The subject of this entry is one TCR beta chain. There is no known antigen for this receptor. The input lacks base qualities; no much larger clone sits a single base away. The data originate from a study of T cell changes during pregnancy in multiple sclerosis (dated 2019 in TCRdb). Turning to the overall study: The study examined how the T cell repertoire changed over the course of pregnancy in women with multiple sclerosis.

V was cut back by 3 bases and J by 5 bases, leaving a gap of 11 bases between them. Taken from cysteine to phenylalanine, the CDR3 has 14 residues. Only the CDR3 region is kept as DNA, spanning 42 bases read in frame from base 1. CDR1 and CDR2 are read off the germline V gene as SGHRS and YFSETQ. Libraries were constructed by the immunoSEQ multiplex PCR assay. TCRdb provides this immuneACCESS table in a form limited to in-frame rearrangements. Some clones are lacking; in checked studies, under half of them reflect an unresolved V gene, and why the rest are absent is not known. This sample holds about 48,000 clones; 94% were observed only once. The ten biggest clones cover 0.45% to 0.55% of the sample.

Material: CD4+ T cells from peripheral blood mononuclear cells, obtained in the first trimester of pregnancy. The V gene is TRBV5-1 and the J gene is TRBJ1-4, with the D gene uncertain. This receptor was identified in a female donor with multiple sclerosis, enrolled in a pregnancy study. For the CDR3, the sequence is CASSSDFKNEKLFF. DNA sequence: TGCGCCAGCAGCTCGGACTTTAAAAATGAAAAACTGTTTTTT.